These T cell receptor beta chains were read from a single sample in a study of T-cell memory formation after mild COVID-19. One entry per CDR3 protein, called by TCRdb with MiXCR from the 5' RACE reads. This table has about 470,000 distinct CDR3 sequences, about 18% appearing once. The source material was PBMCs or a T cell subset sorted from them (not recorded which). The receptors derive from an adult woman who had mild COVID-19 (a few samples of this study predate the infection). Cell type and time point are not known. Both conserved end residues are part of each CDR3.

v_gene | CDR3aa
TRBV7-9 | CASTAYSQGRNEAFF
TRBV5-4 | CASSLSGESPGELFF
TRBV7-9 | CASSDDGMRGGYTF
TRBV4-3 | CASSQVPSGSLGYEQYF
TRBV20-1 | CSARDLAGGTETQYF
TRBV12-3/TRBV12-4 | CASSGQGGITEAFF
TRBV15 | CATSDTVGRPQHF
TRBV12-3/TRBV12-4 | CASRATGIRAGELFF
TRBV19 | CASSTGHGYAEAFF
TRBV5-5 | CASSLVAGDPRSYNEQFF
TRBV10-3 | CAISDELVYEQYF
TRBV5-1 | CASRIGQVETNEQFF
TRBV15 | CATSRAGGEAFF
TRBV7-2 | CASSDQYTRIANTEAFF
TRBV12-3/TRBV12-4 | CARIPPVWLFYEQYF
TRBV12-3/TRBV12-4 | CASSSSRGSYNEQFF
TRBV12-3/TRBV12-4 | CASSLHPDTQYF
TRBV24-1 | CATSEVSAGNEQFF
TRBV12-3/TRBV12-4 | CASRGSWGNTGELFF
TRBV12-3/TRBV12-4 | CASTRAGSDTQYF
TRBV18 | CASSPPGRDTQYF
TRBV7-9 | CASSLWGRGYTF
TRBV6-2/TRBV6-3 | CASSYSWASDTQYF
TRBV27 | CASSLWTGVGEQYF
TRBV7-9 | CASGVSNQPQHF
TRBV29-1 | CSVRAAGSNQPQHF
TRBV6-2/TRBV6-3 | CASRLGGVNTEAFF
TRBV6-6 | CASSPDRGVGNTEAFF
TRBV5-1 | CASHPSGGALGTQYF
TRBV11-2 | CASSLIQGGPDTQYF
TRBV20-1 | CSAMPGQGAGGNEKLFF
TRBV6-5 | CASSYEYYSETQYF
TRBV20-1 | CSARGVRGVSYNEQFF
TRBV24-1 | CATSSGQLGAYEQYF
TRBV5-1 | CASSYGPNGGYGYTF
TRBV12-3/TRBV12-4 | CASSFLSAFQETQYF